The entry below describes one T cell receptor beta chain. Its antigen is not identified. The data are from a study of cytomegalovirus exposure and HLA in healthy donors. Study observations and caveats: Among the most significant clusters, several appeared linked to common viral pathogens in a later analysis. The dataset shows that most TCR sequences were rare, while some public TCRs occurred in many donors.

The primer mix had 60 Vbeta and 13 Jbeta primers. Measured with immunoSEQ multiplex PCR; TCRdb has only the in-frame clones, and not every one. The sample holds 100,000 to 150,000 clones. Trimming pared 0 bases from V and 10 bases from J, leaving 7 bases between. From germline, CDR1 is LNHNV and CDR2 YYDKDF (reference sequence). This CDR3 contains 11 residues. The chain is built from TRBV15 and TRBJ2-7; possible D gene TRBD2, 5 bases. This sequence was found in a man aged 18 to 30 in good health and CMV-seronegative. Sequencing was done on a sample of PBMCs. DNA for the CDR3: TGTGCCACCAGCAGAGATTCGGGACAGTACTTC. Protein: CATSRDSGQYF.